These 28 T cell receptor beta chains were all obtained from the same sample, sequenced in a study of T-cell reconstitution after alpha-beta-depleted transplantation in children (dated by TCRdb to the mid-2010s). Paper-wide results and their limitations: Hyperexpanded clone frequencies declined over subsequent months; after one year, T-cell counts and TCRbeta diversity were mostly attributed to newly produced T cells.

Read against the paper, the sample's treatment or condition label means: allogeneic hematopoietic cell transplantation with graft depleted of TCRalphabeta T cells and CD19 B cells. The method was PCR. Instrument on record: Illumina HiSeq 2500. Molecular barcoding was employed in the preparation of TCR libraries, with unique molecular identifiers being used to normalize TCRbeta repertoire quantification. Through fastp at Q25 and MiXCR, TCRdb rebuilt clones from the public reads, retaining in-frame beta chains. Records with the same CDR3 protein are collapsed into one entry carrying the most frequent genes and DNA. This sample has about 300,000 distinct CDR3 sequences in its table, and around 7.1% of those were observed once. The top ten constitute approximately 9.1% of the sample. For these TCRs, the target antigens are not known. This specimen was peripheral blood, taken 360 days after TCRalphabeta/CD19-depleted stem cell transplant. These receptors were obtained from a female patient aged 2-10 years who had a stem cell transplant for Fanconi anemia, so the T cells may come from the graft donor.

This clonotype has at least ten counts. The V gene is TRBV29-1, the J gene TRBJ2-7; D tentatively reads TRBD1 or TRBD2 (5 bases each). Trimming left V 4 bases short and J 3 bases short, with 13 bases between. Germline V gene data show CDR1 as SQVTM and CDR2 as ANQGSEA. The CDR3 covers 13 residues. CDR3 DNA: TGCAGCGTTGTGAGGGGTTTGGGCTACGAGCAGTACTTC. Protein product: CSVVRGLGYEQYF.

The chain recombines TRBV29-1 with TRBJ2-4; D may correspond to TRBD1 or TRBD2 (5 bases each). The CDR3 totals 17 residues. V gave up 2 bases and J gave up 3 bases, with 20 bases separating them. Germline V CDR1 and CDR2: SQVTM, ANQGSEA. CDR3 sequence reads: CSVENPREFGGKNIQYF. The CDR3 DNA is TGCAGCGTTGAAAACCCCAGGGAGTTTGGTGGCAAAAACATTCAGTACTTC.

In its sample, this clonotype was seen many times. In nucleotides, the CDR3 is TGTGCCAGCAGCCGGGGACAGGGGGTGTTCAATCAGCCCCAGCATTTT. It encodes CASSRGQGVFNQPQHF. The V gene is TRBV3-1, the J gene TRBJ1-5; TRBD1 matches 11 bases. The germline gives CDR1 LGHDT, CDR2 YNNKEL (reference sequence). The V segment lost 4 bases and the J segment 3 bases; nucleotides outside the gene matches: 5. The CDR3 spans 16 residues.

This clonotype was counted many times. The chain uses TRBV7-9 and TRBJ2-3; D is possibly TRBD1 (6 bases). Per germline, CDR1 SEHNR and CDR2 FQNEAQ (reference sequence). V gave up 5 bases and J gave up 2 bases, with 17 bases separating them. The CDR3 is 16 residues long. For the CDR3, the DNA is TGTGCCAGCAGCCTAGATCGCACAGGGTTCACAGATACGCAGTATTTT. It encodes CASSLDRTGFTDTQYF.

This clonotype appeared a few times. The chain links TRBV15 to TRBJ2-1; 8 bases align to TRBD1. The CDR3 covers 17 residues. The V and J ends lost 5 bases and 7 bases, in that order; junction bases with no gene match: 16. Germline loops: CDR1 LNHNV, CDR2 YYDKDF (reference sequence). The CDR3 sequence: CATSPSGGRGLKNEQFF. The CDR3 DNA is TGTGCCACCAGCCCCAGTGGAGGCAGGGGGCTAAAGAATGAGCAGTTCTTC.

This clonotype was recorded many times. The chain employs TRBV27 and TRBJ1-6; weak D call: TRBD1 (5 bases). Trimming took off 1 base at V and 7 bases at J, with 11 bases between the two ends. There are 15 residues in the CDR3. CDR1 is MNHEY, CDR2 SMNVEV, per germline (reference sequence). The DNA for the CDR3 is TGTGCCAGCAGTTTATTATGGGGGTCCAATTCACCCCTCCACTTT. Translated, it gives CASSLLWGSNSPLHF.

The genes are TRBV27 and TRBJ2-7, with D possibly being TRBD1 or TRBD2 (5 bases each). In germline, CDR1 is MNHEY, CDR2 SMNVEV (reference sequence). The CDR3 length is 13 residues. V gave up 5 bases and J gave up 2 bases, with 10 bases separating them. This CDR3 reads CASSVRGPYEQYF. CDR3 in DNA: TGTGCCAGCAGTGTCCGGGGCCCCTACGAGCAGTACTTC.

This clonotype was detected ten times or more. V usage is TRBV10-3 and J usage is TRBJ2-3, with TRBD1 matching 9 bases. Germline trimming cut 8 bases from V and 7 bases from J; bases unmatched to any gene: 13. Germline CDR1 ENHRY, CDR2 SYGVKD. The CDR3 extends over 15 amino acids. The chain's CDR3 is CAIAYSQGAQNTQYF. CDR3 nucleotide sequence: TGTGCCATCGCATATTCACAGGGGGCTCAAAATACGCAGTATTTT.

This clonotype was picked up a small number of times. With a much larger clone just one base away, this may be a read error. The conserved phenylalanine or tryptophan is not found at the CDR3 terminus, so this likely reflects a read error. V and J are TRBV4-1 and TRBJ2-3; D might be TRBD2 (6 bases). V was cut by 2 bases and J by 2 bases, with 11 bases left in between. Germline CDR1 is MGHRA and CDR2 is YSYEKL. This CDR3 region has 15 residues. The CDR3 loop reads CASSQLAFSTDTQYY. The CDR3 DNA reads as TGCGCCAGCAGCCAACTAGCGTTCTCCACAGATACGCAGTATTAT.

This clonotype appeared many times. The chain has TRBV9 and TRBJ2-3, with 9 bases that match TRBD2. The CDR3 runs to 17 residues. V trimming: 10 bases; J trimming: 0 bases; junction bases outside the gene matches: 15. Looked up from germline, CDR1 is SGDLS and CDR2 is YYNGEE. DNA for the CDR3: TGTGCCTCGAGTGGGGCTAGCGGGATGATTAGCACAGATACGCAGTATTTT. This translates into CASSGASGMISTDTQYF.

The chain uses TRBV3-1 and TRBJ2-3, with D perhaps matching TRBD1 (5 bases). This CDR3 has 13 residues. Germline CDR1 is LGHDT and CDR2 is YNNKEL (reference sequence). V dropped 9 bases and J dropped 2 bases, with 12 bases sitting between them. The CDR3 here is CASSDSFTDTQYF. The CDR3, as DNA: TGTGCCAGTTCAGACAGCTTCACAGATACGCAGTATTTT.

There are a few counts of this clonotype. The chain is built from TRBV7-9 and TRBJ1-1; perhaps TRBD1 as D (6 bases). This CDR3 contains 14 residues. Trimming cost V 5 bases and J 5 bases, with 15 bases left between them. CDR1 is SEHNR and CDR2 is FQNEAQ in the germline V gene (reference sequence). This chain's CDR3 is CASSLQGQMTEAFF. In nucleotides, the CDR3 is TGTGCCAGCAGCCTCCAGGGGCAGATGACTGAAGCTTTCTTT. The full variable domain, rest sourced from reference TRBV7-9 and TRBJ1-1, is DTGVSQNPRHKITKRGQNVTFRCDPISEHNRLYWYRQTLGQGPEFLTYFQNEAQLEKSRLLSDRFSAERPKGSFSTLEIQRTEQGDSAMYLCASSLQGQMTEAFFGQGTRLTVV.

This clonotype was seen repeatedly, ten times or more. The chain is built from TRBV6-5 and TRBJ1-3; unclear D gene. V lost 0 bases, J lost 4 bases, and 10 bases lay in between. Per germline, CDR1 MNHEY and CDR2 SVGAGI. The length of the CDR3 is 15 residues. This CDR3 is CASSYSVGLGNTIYF. CDR3 nucleotide sequence: TGTGCCAGCAGTTACTCGGTCGGGTTGGGAAACACCATATATTTT.

J is TRBJ2-3 and V is TRBV5-5; TRBD2 matches 10 bases. This CDR3 has 16 residues. Looked up from germline, CDR1 is SGHKS and CDR2 is YYEKEE (reference sequence). V trimming: 4 bases; J trimming: 4 bases; junction bases outside the gene matches: 9. The CDR3, as DNA: TGTGCCAGCAGCGGATTTAGCGGGGGGACCGCAGATACGCAGTATTTT. Residues: CASSGFSGGTADTQYF.

This clonotype was picked up many times. V gene TRBV12-3 or TRBV12-4 combines with J gene TRBJ2-7; 7 bases align to TRBD1. This CDR3 spans 16 amino acids. J was trimmed by 0 bases and V by 6 bases; bases with no gene match: 11. CDR3 amino acids: CASSPPDRVNSYEQYF. The CDR3 nucleotides read TGTGCCAGCAGCCCTCCCGACAGGGTTAACTCCTACGAGCAGTACTTC.

This clonotype was detected ten times or more. The chain employs TRBV6-2 or TRBV6-3 and TRBJ2-6, with D possibly called TRBD1 or TRBD2 (8 bases each). This CDR3 has 21 amino acids. The germline gives CDR1 MNHEY, CDR2 SVGEGT. The V end lost 2 bases, the J end lost 0 bases, and 23 bases lay between the germline ends. CDR3 sequence (DNA): TGTGCCAGCAGTTACAGCCCCCTCTGGACAGGGACTAGCTCTGGGGCCAACGTCCTGACTTTC. It codes for CASSYSPLWTGTSSGANVLTF.

This clonotype was recorded at least ten times. The chain employs TRBV4-1 and TRBJ2-7; possibly TRBD2 for D (6 bases). Looked up from germline, CDR1 is MGHRA and CDR2 is YSYEKL. V was cut by 1 base and J by 0 bases, with 7 bases left in between. The CDR3 is made up of 14 amino acids. As DNA, the CDR3 is TGCGCCAGCAGCCAAGTGACTAGCTCCTACGAGCAGTACTTC. Translating gives CASSQVTSSYEQYF.

There are many counts of this clonotype. This chain connects TRBV29-1 to TRBJ2-1, with TRBD1 as a possible D gene (6 bases). Germline lookup yields CDR1 SQVTM and CDR2 ANQGSEA. CDR3 size: 14 residues. Trimming removed 3 bases from V and 0 bases from J, with 9 bases in between. CDR3 amino acids: CSVEGAGSYNEQFF. The CDR3 bases are TGCAGCGTTGAGGGGGCGGGCTCCTACAATGAGCAGTTCTTC.

J is TRBJ2-5 and V is TRBV24-1; weak D call: TRBD1 (6 bases). CDR3 length equals 14 residues. In germline, CDR1 is KGHDR, CDR2 SFDVKD. V was shortened by 5 bases and J by 5 bases, with 14 bases between the two germline ends. Here the CDR3 reads CATSAAGVGETQYF. As DNA, the CDR3 is TGTGCCACCAGTGCGGCAGGGGTTGGGGAGACCCAGTACTTC.

This chain uses TRBV5-1 with TRBJ2-7; unclear D gene. V shed 4 bases and J shed 2 bases, with 19 bases lying between them. Germline V gene data show CDR1 as SGHRS and CDR2 as YFSETQ. This CDR3 is built from 16 residues. In nucleotides, the CDR3 is TGCGCCAGCAGCCCTAGGATGACCCCGGGTCCCTACGAGCAGTACTTC. Protein sequence: CASSPRMTPGPYEQYF.

There are a few counts of this clonotype. V and J are TRBV20-1 and TRBJ2-3, with 13 bases aligning to TRBD2. This CDR3 contains 17 residues. Trimming cost V 4 bases and J 1 base; bases outside gene matches: 8. The germline gives CDR1 DFQATT, CDR2 SNEGSKA (reference sequence). CDR3 DNA: TGCAGTGCTACTCAACTAGCGGGAGGGCGGGGCACAGATACGCAGTATTTT. Translation gives CSATQLAGGRGTDTQYF.

This clonotype was seen many times. CDR3 nucleotides: TGCAGTGCTAGAGATCGGGCTAGCGGGATCTTAGACGAGCAGTACTTC. Translating gives CSARDRASGILDEQYF. The chain is built from TRBV20-1 and TRBJ2-7; 9 bases are a match to TRBD2. The germline CDR1 and CDR2 sequences are DFQATT and SNEGSKA (reference sequence). V lost 0 bases, J lost 5 bases, and 11 bases stayed unmatched. The CDR3 totals 16 residues.

The chain combines TRBV5-4 with TRBJ1-1; 8 bases are a match to TRBD1. Germline CDR1 and CDR2: SGHNT and YYREEE (reference sequence). This CDR3 spans 20 amino acids. Losses at the gene ends were 3 bases for V and 10 bases for J; bases not matched to a gene: 29. The CDR3 loop is CASSWGTGYLVNPENPGAFF. The CDR3 DNA sequence: TGTGCCAGCAGCTGGGGGACAGGATATTTAGTGAATCCTGAGAATCCTGGAGCTTTCTTT.

The chain links TRBV27 to TRBJ1-2, with D possibly being TRBD1 (6 bases). The CDR3 has 14 residues. Germline V gene lookup returns CDR1 MNHEY and CDR2 SMNVEV (reference sequence). The V gene lost 4 bases and the J gene lost 8 bases, with 17 bases spanning the gap. The CDR3 DNA sequence: TGTGCCAGCAGTTCCCTACAGGGAGCGCAAGGCTACACCTTC. Residues: CASSSLQGAQGYTF.

This clonotype was picked up many times. The CDR3 reads CATRIRSRGCRVDTEAFF. CDR3 DNA sequence: TGTGCCACCAGGATTCGCAGCAGGGGATGTAGGGTGGACACTGAAGCTTTCTTT. This chain joins TRBV24-1 and TRBJ1-1, with a tentative D call TRBD1 (6 bases). The germline CDR1 and CDR2 sequences are KGHDR and SFDVKD. With 7 bases removed from V and 3 bases from J, the gap between germline ends came to 26 bases. This CDR3 contains 18 residues.

This clonotype was detected a few times. The V and J genes are TRBV7-6 and TRBJ2-3; 9 nucleotides agree with TRBD2. V was pared by 1 base and J by 6 bases, with 5 bases of the junction left unmatched. The CDR3 spans 15 residues. In germline, CDR1 is SGHVS, CDR2 FNYEAQ. The CDR3 DNA is TGTGCCAGCAGCTTAGGTAGCGGGAGAGGGGATACGCAGTATTTT. This codes for CASSLGSGRGDTQYF.

CDR3 in amino acids: CASSPPWGAINQPQHF. The CDR3 coding sequence is TGTGCCAGCAGCCCCCCGTGGGGGGCAATCAATCAGCCCCAGCATTTT. The chain links TRBV28 to TRBJ1-5; D possibly corresponds to TRBD1 (6 bases). Deletions cut 6 bases from V and 3 bases from J, with 18 bases between. Germline-derived CDR1 and CDR2 are MDHEN and SYDVKM. This CDR3 is built from 16 residues.

This clonotype has at least ten counts. The rearrangement uses TRBV15 and TRBJ1-4; 8 bases fit TRBD1. The ends lost 1 base at V and 7 bases at J; junction bases unmatched: 8. The CDR3 is made up of 16 amino acids. Germline CDR1 reads LNHNV; CDR2 reads YYDKDF (reference sequence). This CDR3 is CATSRVRQGLREKLFF. The CDR3 DNA sequence: TGTGCCACCAGCAGAGTTCGACAGGGGCTGCGTGAAAAACTGTTTTTT.